The rows below give T cell receptor beta chains drawn from one sample of a study of T cells of healthy individuals. A single record per CDR3 protein comes from TCRdb applying MiXCR to the 5' RACE reads. The sample gives some 85,000 distinct CDR3 sequences, approximately 5.4% of which show up once; roughly 7.1% is in the top ten. Receptors were obtained from a female donor in good health. Both conserved end residues are part of each CDR3. The order of the fields is J gene, D gene, clone size, V gene, CDR3 DNA, CDR3 protein. A D gene is named only where the DNA matches it firmly. Clone size, where shown, is once, few, many, or a class for clones that have expanded.

>TRBJ2-2|-|many|TRBV7-3
TGTGCCAGCAGCCGGCGAGACACCGGGGAGCTGTTTTTT
CASSRRDTGELFF
>TRBJ2-5|TRBD2|many|TRBV20-1
TGCAGTGCTAGGGGCCGGCGGGAGGTTGTTTTCCGAGAGACCCAGTACTTC
CSARGRREVVFRETQYF
>TRBJ1-5|-|many|TRBV7-2
TGTGCCAGCAGCTTAAACACACTCTCCAATCAGCCCCAGCATTTT
CASSLNTLSNQPQHF
>TRBJ2-2|TRBD2|many|TRBV6-2/TRBV6-3
TGTGCCAGCAGTCTCGCCGGGACTAGCTTGACGGGGGAGCTGTTTTTT
CASSLAGTSLTGELFF
>TRBJ1-6|-|-|TRBV7-2
TGTGCCAGCAGCCTCCGTACGACGTGTGGTTCACCCCTCCACTTT
CASSLRTTCGSPLHF
>TRBJ1-6|-|-|TRBV19
TGTGCAACCGGGACAAGCTCCCATAATTCACCCCTCCACTTT
CATGTSSHNSPLHF
>TRBJ2-3|-|many|TRBV27
TGTGCCAGCAGTATTTTTACTGGGAGCACAGATACGCAGTATTTT
CASSIFTGSTDTQYF
>TRBJ2-7|-|many|TRBV6-6
TGTGCCAGCAGGCCCGGTGGGGAAGCCTACGAGCAGTACTTC
CASRPGGEAYEQYF
>TRBJ2-5|TRBD1|-|TRBV5-1
TGCGCCAGCAGCTCAGGGACAGGGACCGAGACCCAGTACTTC
CASSSGTGTETQYF
>TRBJ2-7|TRBD2|-|TRBV27
TGTGCCAGCAGTTCTTCTTTTCCGGGACTAGCGGGCCCTTTCCCAACCTACGAGCAGTACTTC
CASSSSFPGLAGPFPTYEQYF
>TRBJ1-5|-|many|TRBV28
TGTGCCAGCAGTTTACCCGTTGCGGATAGCAATCAGCCCCAGCATTTT
CASSLPVADSNQPQHF
>TRBJ2-3|-|-|TRBV19
TGTGCCAGTAGTATTCAACCGGGATACTTCACAGATACGCAGTATTTT
CASSIQPGYFTDTQYF
>TRBJ2-7|TRBD2|many|TRBV5-1
TGCGCCAGCCGCCGCAGCGGGGGTGAGCAGTACTTC
CASRRSGGEQYF
>TRBJ2-7|TRBD2|many|TRBV3-1
TGTGCCAGCAGCCATACTAGCGGGAGAAAAAACGAGCAGTACTTC
CASSHTSGRKNEQYF
>TRBJ2-1|TRBD2|-|TRBV4-3
TGCGCCAGCAGCCAAGTCGGACTAGCGGGTTACAATGAGCAGTTCTTC
CASSQVGLAGYNEQFF
>TRBJ1-1|-|many|TRBV7-2
TGTGCCAGCAGCTTGGACATCTCGGGCCCTAAAGCTTTCTTT
CASSLDISGPKAFF
>TRBJ2-1|TRBD2|many|TRBV5-4
TGTGCCAGCAGCCCTCCTAGTCCTAGCGGCCCAGGGAGCTCCTACAATGAGCAGTTCTTC
CASSPPSPSGPGSSYNEQFF
>TRBJ2-3|-|few|TRBV9
TGTGCCAGCAGCCCCGACTCAGGGCAAAGGGGAGATACGCAGTATTTT
CASSPDSGQRGDTQYF
>TRBJ1-1|-|many|TRBV6-2/TRBV6-3
TGTGCCAGCAGCCGCCAGGGCGCGACTGAAGCTTTCTTT
CASSRQGATEAFF
>TRBJ2-1|-|few|TRBV5-5
TGTGCCAGCAGCCCCGCCGGGGCGTTCTACAATGAGCAGTTCTTC
CASSPAGAFYNEQFF
>TRBJ2-7|-|many|TRBV6-2/TRBV6-3
TGTGCCAGCAGTTACAGCTTAATACACAACTCCTACGAGCAGTACTTC
CASSYSLIHNSYEQYF
>TRBJ2-7|TRBD1|-|TRBV27
TGTGCCAGCAGTCTAAGAACGGACAGGGACCTCTACTACGAGCAGTACTTC
CASSLRTDRDLYYEQYF
>TRBJ1-2|-|many|TRBV2
TGTGCCAGCAGAATTAAGTACGGGGGTGACTATGGCTACACCTTC
CASRIKYGGDYGYTF
>TRBJ1-1|-|many|TRBV10-3
TGTGCCATCAGTGAGCCTAACACTGAAGCTTTCTTT
CAISEPNTEAFF
>TRBJ2-6|TRBD2|many|TRBV29-1
TGCAGCGTTGGGGGTGGGACTAGTTCCCCTGGGGCCAACGTCCTGACTTTC
CSVGGGTSSPGANVLTF
>TRBJ2-4|-|many|TRBV4-2
TGTGCCAGCAGCCAAGACGGGGAGCGGATTGGCAAAAACATTCAGTACTTC
CASSQDGERIGKNIQYF
>TRBJ2-5|-|once|TRBV3-1
TGTGCCAGCAGCCAATTTGAGGGGGACGAGACCAAGTACTTC
CASSQFEGDETKYF
>TRBJ1-1|TRBD1|-|TRBV30
TGTGCCAGGACCGGACAGGGGGGCACTGAAGCTTTCTTT
CARTGQGGTEAFF
>TRBJ2-6|TRBD1|few|TRBV19
TGTGCCAGTAGTATATCGGGACAGGGGGGGTCCTCTGGGGCCAACGTCCTGACTTTC
CASSISGQGGSSGANVLTF
>TRBJ2-3|TRBD2|few|TRBV5-6
TGTGCCAGCAGCTACAGGACTAGCGGGAGGCCCACAGATACGCAGTATTTT
CASSYRTSGRPTDTQYF
>TRBJ2-1|-|many|TRBV20-1
TGCAGTGCTAGAAACGGGTACAATGAGCAGTTCTTC
CSARNGYNEQFF
>TRBJ1-5|-|-|TRBV7-2
TGTGCCAGCAGCGTTTACACAGATACGCAGCATTTT
CASSVYTDTQHF
>TRBJ2-2|-|many|TRBV5-1
TGCGCCAGCAGCGTACAGGGAAGCACCGGGGAGCTGTTTTTT
CASSVQGSTGELFF
>TRBJ1-1|-|few|TRBV6-6
TGTGCCACCGGGAGTCACGAGGACACTGAAGCTTTCTTT
CATGSHEDTEAFF
>TRBJ2-6|-|few|TRBV7-6
TGTGCCAGCAGCTCTGACAGTACTGGGGCCAACGTCCTGACTTTC
CASSSDSTGANVLTF
>TRBJ1-2|TRBD1|many|TRBV6-5
TGTGCCAGCAGTTACTCGCTACAGGGGGCGGGGGCCAATGGCTACACCTTC
CASSYSLQGAGANGYTF
>TRBJ1-2|-|few|TRBV6-5
TGTGCCAGCAGTTACTCTGACAGGAACTATGGCTACACCTTC
CASSYSDRNYGYTF
>TRBJ1-5|-|many|TRBV6-5
TGTGCCAGCAGTTTTCTCCCCGGGGGTGATCAGCCCCAGCATTTT
CASSFLPGGDQPQHF
>TRBJ2-3|-|many|TRBV6-4
TGTGCCAGCAGTGACTCTGACCGGGATACGCAGTATTTT
CASSDSDRDTQYF
>TRBJ2-1|-|few|TRBV27
TGTGCCAGCACCACACCGGGTTCTAACAATGAGCAGTTCTTC
CASTTPGSNNEQFF
>TRBJ1-2|-|few|TRBV20-1
TGCAGTGCTAGGGCTCGAGGGGCAAGCTCTACTAACTATGGCTACACCTTC
CSARARGASSTNYGYTF
>TRBJ1-2|-|many|TRBV28
TGTGCCAGCAGTACGTATAGGCGAGGCTACACCTTC
CASSTYRRGYTF
>TRBJ2-5|-|many|TRBV2
TGTGCCAGCGGGAGGATCCAAGAGACCCAGTACTTC
CASGRIQETQYF
>TRBJ1-5|-|many|TRBV15
TGTGCCACCAGCAGAGATCAGGGGAACCAGCCCCAGCATTTT
CATSRDQGNQPQHF
>TRBJ1-2|-|many|TRBV12-3/TRBV12-4
TGTGCCAGCAGCGGACGTTCTTACGGCTACACCTTC
CASSGRSYGYTF
>TRBJ2-7|-|-|TRBV5-4
TGTGCCAGCAGCTTGTTTGGGGGAAGCTCCTACGAGCAGTACTTC
CASSLFGGSSYEQYF
>TRBJ2-1|-|many|TRBV6-2/TRBV6-3
TGTGCCAGCAGTCGCACCCCCCGTGGTGATGAGCAGTTCTTC
CASSRTPRGDEQFF
>TRBJ2-7|-|many|TRBV3-1
TGTGCCAGCAGCCAAGAGGTGCCAGGTCCCGAGCAGTACTTC
CASSQEVPGPEQYF
>TRBJ2-4|-|few|TRBV5-4
TGTGCCAGCAGCTTGTACGGGTCGACCACTCAGTACTTC
CASSLYGSTTQYF
>TRBJ2-1|TRBD2|many|TRBV4-2
TGTGCCAGCAGCCAAGACAGGACTAGCCATAATGAGCAGTTCTTC
CASSQDRTSHNEQFF
>TRBJ2-1|TRBD2|many|TRBV29-1
TGCAGCGTTGAAGGCGGGGGGGGCGATGAGCAGTTCTTC
CSVEGGGGDEQFF
>TRBJ1-1|TRBD1|many|TRBV10-3
TGTGCCATCAGCGCCACCGACAGGGGTTGGGGAACTGAAGCTTTCTTT
CAISATDRGWGTEAFF